This T cell receptor beta chain was sequenced during a study of blood T cell repertoires in COVID-19. Looking at the study overall: Some COVID-19 samples were acute and others convalescent; all came from the United States, Italy and Spain. Sources were T cells, B-cell-depleted T cells, or PBMCs; the material itself was cDNA or gDNA.

In the authors' methods: Cell counts per sample came from amplifying reference gene primers. TCRdb's table, derived via immunoSEQ multiplex PCR, lists solely in-frame clones and lacks some. That table gives V, J and clone size, and the DNA gave D and trimming. Among around 29,000 clones listed, almost 90% were seen once. The germline V gene encodes CDR1 WSHSY and CDR2 SAAADI. Trimming shortened V by 6 bases and J by 0 bases, and 15 bases separated the two germline ends. The CDR3 is made up of 15 amino acids. Input material: peripheral blood. The chain recombines TRBV10-2 with TRBJ2-7; tentatively, D is TRBD2 (6 bases). The sequence was obtained from a human donor with active COVID-19. The donor label of this sample is uncertain. CDR3 nucleotide sequence: TGCGCCAGCAGAGAGGGACTCGTCCTCTCCTACGAGCAGTACTTC. It encodes CASREGLVLSYEQYF.